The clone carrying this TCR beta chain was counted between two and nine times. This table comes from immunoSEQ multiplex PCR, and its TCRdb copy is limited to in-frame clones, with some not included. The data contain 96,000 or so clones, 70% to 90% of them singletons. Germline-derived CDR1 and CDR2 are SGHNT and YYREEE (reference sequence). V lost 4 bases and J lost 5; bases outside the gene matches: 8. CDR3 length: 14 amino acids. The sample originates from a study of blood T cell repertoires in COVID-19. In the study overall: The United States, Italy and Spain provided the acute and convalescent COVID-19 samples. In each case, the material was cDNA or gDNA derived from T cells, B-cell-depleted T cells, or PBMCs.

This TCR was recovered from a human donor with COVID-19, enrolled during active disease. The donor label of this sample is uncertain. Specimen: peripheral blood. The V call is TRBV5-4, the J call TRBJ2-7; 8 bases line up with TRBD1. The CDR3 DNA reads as TGTGCCAGCAGCGAAGGACAGGGACGCGACGAGCAGTACTTC. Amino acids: CASSEGQGRDEQYF.